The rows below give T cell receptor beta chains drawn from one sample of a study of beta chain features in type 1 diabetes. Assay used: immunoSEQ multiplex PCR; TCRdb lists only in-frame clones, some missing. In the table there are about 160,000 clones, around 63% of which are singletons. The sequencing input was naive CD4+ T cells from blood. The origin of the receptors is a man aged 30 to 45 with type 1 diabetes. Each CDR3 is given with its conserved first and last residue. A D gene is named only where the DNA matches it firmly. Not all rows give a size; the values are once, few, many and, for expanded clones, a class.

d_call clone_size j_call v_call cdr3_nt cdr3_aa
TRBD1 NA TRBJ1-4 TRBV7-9 TGTGCCAGCAGCCAAGGACAGGTAGAAGATGAAAAACTGTTTTTT CASSQGQVEDEKLFF
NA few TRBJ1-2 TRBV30 TGTGCCTGGAGAGAAGGACTTATGAACTATGGCTACACCTTC CAWREGLMNYGYTF
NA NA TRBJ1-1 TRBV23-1 TGCGCCAGCAGTCAATCGCCGAGACATACAAACACTGAAGCTTTCTTT CASSQSPRHTNTEAFF
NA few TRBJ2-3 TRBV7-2 TGTGCCAGCAGCCCTGATGGTGGAACAGATACGCAGTATTTT CASSPDGGTDTQYF
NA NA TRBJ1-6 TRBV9 TGTGCCTCTCGCGGGGGCGGGTATTCACCCCTCCACTTT CASRGGGYSPLHF
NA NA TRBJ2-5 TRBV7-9 TGTGCCAGCAGCTTAACAGAGGGACTCCCGAGGGAGACCCAGTACTTC CASSLTEGLPRETQYF
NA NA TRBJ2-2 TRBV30 TGTGCCTGGAGTGGCAGGGGACTGGGCACCGGGGAGCTGTTTTTT CAWSGRGLGTGELFF
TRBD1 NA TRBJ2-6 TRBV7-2 TGTGCCAGCAGATCCGGGACAGGGGGCTTACCTCTCGGGGCCAACGTCCTGACTTTC CASRSGTGGLPLGANVLTF
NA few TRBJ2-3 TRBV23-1 TGCGCCAGCAGTCTGTGGGGGATTCGAGATACGCAGTATTTT CASSLWGIRDTQYF
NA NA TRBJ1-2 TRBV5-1 TGCGCCAGCAGCTTGGCAGACAGCTTCTATGGCTACACCTTC CASSLADSFYGYTF
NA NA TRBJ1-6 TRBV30 TGTGCCTACCAGCCGTACCGAAATTCACCCCTCCACTTT CAYQPYRNSPLHF
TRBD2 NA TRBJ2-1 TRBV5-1 TGCGCCAGCAGCCCAGAGACTAGCGTATCCAATGAGCAGTTCTTC CASSPETSVSNEQFF
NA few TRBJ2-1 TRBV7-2 TGTGCCAGCAGCTTAGCCCCTGACCAGTTCTTC CASSLAPDQFF
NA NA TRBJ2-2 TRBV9 TGTGCCAGCAGTCCGCACACCGGGGAGCTGTTTTTT CASSPHTGELFF
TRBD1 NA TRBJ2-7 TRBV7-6 TGTGCCAGCAGCCCCCGACAGGGCCGCAACCCAAGGGGCGAGCAGTACTTC CASSPRQGRNPRGEQYF
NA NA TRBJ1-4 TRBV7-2 TGTGCCAGCAGCACCCAGGGTCATAATAATGAAAAACTGTTTTTT CASSTQGHNNEKLFF
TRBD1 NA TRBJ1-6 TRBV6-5 TGTGCCAGCAGTACGGGACAGGGGAGAAATTCACCCCTCCACTTT CASSTGQGRNSPLHF
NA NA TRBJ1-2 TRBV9 TGTGCCAGCAGCGCACGACAGCTGACCACTCCTAACTATGGCTACACCTTC CASSARQLTTPNYGYTF
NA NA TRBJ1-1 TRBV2 TGTGCCAGCAGTCAGGGAGGAAACACTGAAGCTTTCTTT CASSQGGNTEAFF
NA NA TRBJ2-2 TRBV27 TGTGCCAGCAGTTTCAAAAGGGGTACCGGGGAGCTGTTTTTT CASSFKRGTGELFF
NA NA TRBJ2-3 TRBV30 TGTGCCTGGAGTGTGCGGGGTAGGGCGCCAGATACGCAGTATTTT CAWSVRGRAPDTQYF
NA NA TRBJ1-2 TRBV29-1 TGCAGCGTTGACAGGGACTATGGCTACACCTTC CSVDRDYGYTF
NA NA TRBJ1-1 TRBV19 TGTGCCAGTAGTACTCGGGTAGGGGGGCTGAACACTGAAGCTTTCTTT CASSTRVGGLNTEAFF
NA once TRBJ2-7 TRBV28 TGTGCCAGCAGCCCAGGACAGACCTACGAGCAGTACTTC CASSPGQTYEQYF
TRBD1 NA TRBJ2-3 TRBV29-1 TGCAGCGCCCACAGGGGGAGAGATACGCAGTATTTT CSAHRGRDTQYF
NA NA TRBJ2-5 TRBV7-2 TGTGCCAGCAGCCGTCCCCCCGGACAGCCCCAAGAGACCCAGTACTTC CASSRPPGQPQETQYF
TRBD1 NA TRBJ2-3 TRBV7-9 TGTGCCAGCAGCATACAGGGGGGCACAGATACGCAGTATTTT CASSIQGGTDTQYF
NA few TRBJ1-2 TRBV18 TGTGCCAGCTCACCACAGGGACATGGCTACACCTTC CASSPQGHGYTF
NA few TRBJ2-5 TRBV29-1 TGCAGCGTTGACTCGGAGACCCAGTACTTC CSVDSETQYF
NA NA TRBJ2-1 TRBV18 TGTGCCAGCTCACCTTGGAGCTCCTACAATGAGCAGTTCTTC CASSPWSSYNEQFF
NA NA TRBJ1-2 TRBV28 TGTGCCAGCAGAGAGGGAACTAACTATGGCTACACCTTC CASREGTNYGYTF
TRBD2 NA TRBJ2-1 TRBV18 TGTGCCAGCTCACCCCCGTCTAGCGGGGGGAACAATGAGCAGTTCTTC CASSPPSSGGNNEQFF
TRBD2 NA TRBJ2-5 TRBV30 TGTGCCTGGAGTAGCACACGGACATCTAGCGGGGGGCCCCAAGAGACCCAGTACTTC CAWSSTRTSSGGPQETQYF
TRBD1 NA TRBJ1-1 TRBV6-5 TGTGCCAGCAGGTTCGGAGGGACAGGGGGCGTTGAAGCTTTCTTT CASRFGGTGGVEAFF
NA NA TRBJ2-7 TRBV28 TGTGCCAGCAGTGCATCCGGGACATTGATCCACGAGCAGTACTTC CASSASGTLIHEQYF
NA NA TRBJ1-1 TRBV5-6 TGTGCCAGCAGCTTTACAGCGCTCACTGAAGCTTTCTTT CASSFTALTEAFF
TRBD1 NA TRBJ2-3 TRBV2 TGTGCCAGCAGTGTCCGGGACAGTATTGATACGCAGTATTTT CASSVRDSIDTQYF
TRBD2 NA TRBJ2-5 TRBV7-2 TGTGCCAGCAGCCCCCAGGGCGGGGGGAACCAAGAGACCCAGTACTTC CASSPQGGGNQETQYF
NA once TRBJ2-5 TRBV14 TGTGCCAGCACCACTACAGGGACGGAAGAGACCCAGTACTTC CASTTTGTEETQYF
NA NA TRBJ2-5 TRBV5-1 TGCGCCAGCAGCTTATCGGACGTACAAGAGACCCAGTACTTC CASSLSDVQETQYF
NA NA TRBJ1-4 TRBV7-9 TGTGCCAGCAGCTTAGCGGGCCATAATGAAAAACTGTTTTTT CASSLAGHNEKLFF
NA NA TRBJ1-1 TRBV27 TGTGCCAGCAGTATCTTGAACACTGAAGCTTTCTTT CASSILNTEAFF
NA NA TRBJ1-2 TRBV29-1 TGCAGCGTTGCTGAGGGCACCGCCTATGGCTACACCTTC CSVAEGTAYGYTF
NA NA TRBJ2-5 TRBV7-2 TGTGCCAGCAGCTTCGGGTTTCTGGAGACCCAGTACTTC CASSFGFLETQYF
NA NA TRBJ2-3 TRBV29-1 TGCAGCGCCGGAAGGGGAACAGATACGCAGTATTTT CSAGRGTDTQYF
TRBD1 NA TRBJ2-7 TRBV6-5 TGTGCCAGCAGTTACTCTGGGACAGGGGCCGAGCAGTACTTC CASSYSGTGAEQYF
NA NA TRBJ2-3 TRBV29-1 TGCAGCGTTGAATTTCGCGCTAGCTATACAGATACGCAGTATTTT CSVEFRASYTDTQYF
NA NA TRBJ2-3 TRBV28 TGTGCCAGTTCGGACAGAAGGTCCACAGATACGCAGTATTTT CASSDRRSTDTQYF
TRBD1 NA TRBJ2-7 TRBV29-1 TGCAGCGCCAGACAGGGGCCAGACTACGAGCAGTACTTC CSARQGPDYEQYF
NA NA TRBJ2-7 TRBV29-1 TGCAGCGTTGGGGTGGGCGACGAGCAGTACTTC CSVGVGDEQYF
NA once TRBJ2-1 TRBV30 TGTGCCTGGAGCATCCGGCCCTCCATTGAGCAGTTCTTC CAWSIRPSIEQFF
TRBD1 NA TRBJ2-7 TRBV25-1 TGTGCCAGCAGTGAAAGGACAGGCAACACCTACGAGCAGTACTTC CASSERTGNTYEQYF
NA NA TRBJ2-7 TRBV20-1 TGCAGTGCTACGAGGGGCTACGAGCAGTACTTC CSATRGYEQYF
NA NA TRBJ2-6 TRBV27 TGTGCCAGCAGTTGGGCGGGTGCCGGGGCCAACGTCCTGACTTTC CASSWAGAGANVLTF